Listed here is a single T cell receptor beta chain. TCRdb's table, derived via immunoSEQ multiplex PCR, lists solely in-frame clones and lacks some. Among roughly 89,000 clones listed, 91% were seen once. The record originates from a study of control samples from healthy donors and cancer patients. The CDR3 has 16 residues. J gave up 7 bases and V 0 bases, and 10 bases lay outside the gene matches. Germline V gives CDR1 LNHDA, CDR2 SQIVND (reference sequence). Sequenced: blood. This clonotype originated in a man aged 50-60 years in good health. This sequence joins TRBV19 and TRBJ1-1, with 8 bases that match TRBD1. The CDR3 reads CASSIDYPPGTGEAFF. The CDR3 region has the DNA TGTGCCAGTAGTATAGATTACCCCCCCGGGACAGGTGAAGCTTTCTTT.